Detailed here is one TCR beta chain. Its antigen is undetermined. This sample was taken from a study of T cell responses to AZD1222 COVID-19 vaccine. Whole-study results and caveats: The study found Spike-specific TCR breadth and depth rose after two AZD1222 doses. Only six AZD1222 recipients tested seropositive at baseline.

The protocol was immunoSEQ multiplex PCR, while the TCRdb copy is restricted to in-frame clones and leaves out a portion. The data contain some 100,000 clones, 88% of them singletons. CDR1 is MNHNS, CDR2 SASEGT, per germline. This CDR3 has 17 amino acids. Trimming removed 0 bases at V and 2 bases at J, with 15 bases between. The chain employs TRBV6-1 and TRBJ2-3; tentatively, D is TRBD1 or TRBD2 (5 bases each). The sample here was peripheral blood, taken on day 0 of AZD1222 vaccination. The receptor was derived from an adult in good health. This CDR3 is CASSEALRGVFTDTQYF. In DNA form, the CDR3 reads TGTGCCAGCAGTGAAGCGCTTCGAGGGGTCTTCACAGATACGCAGTATTTT.